One sample yielded the 19 T cell receptor beta chains listed below, sequenced in a study of OX40 agonist ivuxolimab in advanced cancers. The method was immunoSEQ multiplex PCR; TCRdb's version includes in-frame clones alone and lacks a portion of them. Of about 59,000 clones listed, approximately 94% are singletons. Source: CD4+ or CD8+ T cells sorted from blood, taken in a trial of the OX40 agonist ivuxolimab. Every receptor here comes from an adult with an advanced solid tumor such as melanoma, head and neck, liver or kidney cancer.

V and J are TRBV7-6 and TRBJ2-7, with 7 positions matching TRBD1. The germline V gene encodes CDR1 SGHVS and CDR2 FNYEAQ. After removal of 5 bases from V and 4 bases from J, the junction contained 2 bases not matched to a gene. CDR3 length: 12 amino acids. The CDR3 sequence is CASSPTGYEQYF. The CDR3 region has the DNA TGTGCCAGCAGCCCGACAGGGTACGAGCAGTACTTC. The full variable domain, completed using reference TRBV7-6 and TRBJ2-7, is GAGVSQSPRYKVTKRGQDVALRCDPISGHVSLYWYRQALGQGPEFLTYFNYEAQQDKSGLPNDRFSAERPEGSISTLTIQRTEQRDSAMYRCASSPTGYEQYFGPGTRLTVT.

The rearrangement links TRBV7-8 to TRBJ1-2, with D tentatively TRBD1 (6 bases). CDR3 length: 14 amino acids. The V and J ends lost 4 bases and 4 bases respectively, with 13 bases between them. Germline CDR1 SGHVS, CDR2 FQNEAQ. The CDR3 coding sequence is TGTGCCAGCAGCTCCAGACAGGTCGGCTATGGCTACACCTTC. Translation: CASSSRQVGYGYTF.

The chain links TRBV6-5 to TRBJ2-7; 9 bases fit TRBD2. Germline loops: CDR1 MNHEY, CDR2 SVGAGI. This CDR3 comprises 15 residues. Unmatched junction bases numbered 4, after V lost 1 base and J lost 3 bases. In nucleotides, the CDR3 is TGTGCCAGCAGTTACTTTGCGGGAGGGGTCTACGAGCAGTACTTC. Its translation is CASSYFAGGVYEQYF.

This clone was detected only once. The CDR3 spells CASSRGRGNYEQYF. The DNA for the CDR3 is TGTGCCAGCAGCCGCGGGCGGGGCAACTACGAGCAGTACTTC. The gene calls are TRBV2 and TRBJ2-7, with TRBD2 as a possible D gene (6 bases). Germline V lookup: CDR1 SNHLY, CDR2 FYNNEI. CDR3 size: 14 residues. Trimming stripped 6 bases from V and 3 bases from J, with 15 bases between. Variable domain in full (rest from reference TRBV2 and TRBJ2-7): EPEVTQTPSHQVTQMGQEVILRCVPISNHLYFYWYRQILGQKVEFLVSFYNNEISEKSEIFDDQFSVERPDGSNFTLKIRSTKLEDSAMYFCASSRGRGNYEQYFGPGTRLTVT.

This clone has a handful of counts. The chain employs TRBV9 and TRBJ2-7; unclear D gene. V was shortened by 5 bases and J by 6 bases, with 9 bases between the two germline ends. The length of the CDR3 is 11 residues. The germline CDR1 and CDR2 sequences are SGDLS and YYNGEE. CDR3: CASSGSSEQYF. The CDR3 nucleotides are TGTGCCAGCAGTGGATCCAGCGAGCAGTACTTC.

The CDR3 is CASSRAGDNYEQYF. DNA for the CDR3: TGTGCCAGCAGCCGAGCAGGGGATAACTACGAGCAGTACTTC. The chain carries TRBV6-5 and TRBJ2-7; TRBD1 is a possible D gene (6 bases). The CDR3 spans 14 residues. The germline V gene encodes CDR1 MNHEY and CDR2 SVGAGI. Trimming pared 6 bases from V and 3 bases from J, leaving 15 bases between.

V gene TRBV7-9 combines with J gene TRBJ2-7; D is uncertain. Germline V CDR1 and CDR2: SEHNR, FQNEAQ (reference sequence). CDR3 size: 14 residues. V lost 6 bases and J 3 bases, leaving 15 bases between the germline ends. CDR3 DNA sequence: TGTGCCAGCAGGTCCGGGCCGCCGATCTACGAGCAGTACTTC. This encodes CASRSGPPIYEQYF.

This clone has only one observation. The chain is built from TRBV7-9 and TRBJ2-2, with a possible D match to TRBD1 (5 bases). Germline V gene lookup returns CDR1 SEHNR and CDR2 FQNEAQ (reference sequence). This CDR3 is 12 amino acids long. V lost 5 bases and J 6 bases, leaving 7 bases between the germline ends. CDR3 amino acids: CASSIGAGELFF. CDR3 nucleotides: TGTGCCAGCAGCATAGGGGCCGGGGAGCTGTTTTTT.

The chain combines TRBV27 with TRBJ2-5; D is uncertain. Trimming removed 2 bases from V and 0 bases from J, with 4 bases in between. Per germline, CDR1 MNHEY and CDR2 SMNVEV (reference sequence). The CDR3 is 13 residues long. This chain's CDR3 is CASSLAHQETQYF. The CDR3 DNA follows: TGTGCCAGCAGTTTAGCCCACCAAGAGACCCAGTACTTC.

The V gene is TRBV15, the J gene TRBJ1-1, with 7 nucleotides matching TRBD1. After removal of 1 base from V and 4 bases from J, the junction contained 3 bases not matched to a gene. The germline gives CDR1 LNHNV, CDR2 YYDKDF (reference sequence). The CDR3 sequence is 14 residues long. CDR3 sequence reads: CATSRGQGFTEAFF. Here the CDR3 DNA reads TGTGCCACCAGCAGAGGACAGGGATTCACTGAAGCTTTCTTT.

The J gene is TRBJ2-2, the V gene TRBV7-2; maybe TRBD2 (6 bases). Germline lookup yields CDR1 SGHTA and CDR2 FQGNSA. This CDR3 contains 16 residues. Trimming left V 5 bases short and J 0 bases short, with 13 bases between. The CDR3 region has the DNA TGTGCCAGCAGCCCTCTGGCGGGGACGAACACCGGGGAGCTGTTTTTT. It is translated as CASSPLAGTNTGELFF. The entire variable domain, with the rest obtained from reference TRBV7-2 and TRBJ2-2, is as follows: GAGVSQSPSNKVTEKGKDVELRCDPISGHTALYWYRQSLGQGLEFLIYFQGNSAPDKSGLPSDRFSAERTGGSVSTLTIQRTQQEDSAVYLCASSPLAGTNTGELFFGEGSRLTVL.

This clone is a singleton in its sample. The chain recombines TRBV7-6 with TRBJ2-5; 15 nucleotides line up with TRBD2. V was pared by 2 bases and J by 5 bases, with 3 bases of the junction left unmatched. The germline CDR1 and CDR2 sequences are SGHVS and FNYEAQ. The CDR3 is 16 residues long. DNA of the CDR3: TGTGCCAGCAGCTTAAGGACTAGCGGGAGGGCGGAGACCCAGTACTTC. The encoded protein is CASSLRTSGRAETQYF.

The CDR3 region has the DNA TGTGCCAGCAGTGACCCCGGCACTGAAGCTTTCTTT. Translation: CASSDPGTEAFF. The chain recombines TRBV28 with TRBJ1-1, with D unresolved. There are 12 residues in the CDR3. V was clipped by 5 bases and J by 4 bases, with 8 bases between them. Germline V lookup: CDR1 MDHEN, CDR2 SYDVKM.

This chain connects TRBV11-2 to TRBJ2-7; TRBD1 matches 7 bases. Per the germline V gene, CDR1 is SGHAT and CDR2 is FQNNGV. The CDR3 has 15 amino acids. With 1 base clipped from V and 3 bases from J, the junction kept 6 bases outside the gene matches. DNA for the CDR3: TGTGCCAGCAGCTTAGCAGGGGGTTCCTTCTACGAGCAGTACTTC. This sequence encodes CASSLAGGSFYEQYF.

The chain combines TRBV7-2 with TRBJ2-3, with TRBD2 matching over 11 bases. The CDR3 is 17 amino acids. Germline-derived CDR1 and CDR2 are SGHTA and FQGNSA. The junction had 13 bases not matched to a gene; V was cut back by 5 bases and J by 6 bases. CDR3 sequence: CASSRPLAGESSDTQYF. The CDR3 nucleotides read TGTGCCAGCAGCCGACCACTAGCGGGAGAAAGTTCGGATACGCAGTATTTT.

This chain links TRBV7-2 with TRBJ2-1; TRBD2 is a possible D gene (6 bases). V shed 5 bases and J shed 0 bases, with 11 bases lying between them. The CDR3 is 15 residues long. Per the germline V gene, CDR1 is SGHTA and CDR2 is FQGNSA. The CDR3: CASSIAGSSYNEQFF. The CDR3, as DNA: TGTGCCAGCAGCATCGCGGGGAGCTCCTACAATGAGCAGTTCTTC.

V usage is TRBV27 and J usage is TRBJ1-1, with D unclear. This CDR3 is built from 13 residues. With 7 bases removed from V and 0 bases from J, the gap between germline ends came to 9 bases. Germline CDR1 MNHEY, CDR2 SMNVEV (reference sequence). The CDR3 sequence: CASTGRLNTEAFF. CDR3 in DNA: TGTGCCAGCACGGGTCGGCTGAACACTGAAGCTTTCTTT.

This chain uses TRBV7-9 with TRBJ2-7, with 8 bases lining up with TRBD2. The CDR3 has 13 residues. V was pared by 5 bases and J by 2 bases, with 2 bases of the junction left unmatched. The germline V gene encodes CDR1 SEHNR and CDR2 FQNEAQ (reference sequence). CDR3 in DNA: TGTGCCAGCAGCGAGGGACTAGCCTACGAGCAGTACTTC. It encodes CASSEGLAYEQYF.

The chain carries TRBV6-5 and TRBJ2-1; 10 bases line up with TRBD2. With 4 bases clipped from V and 6 bases from J, the junction kept 6 bases outside the gene matches. CDR3 length: 15 residues. In germline, CDR1 is MNHEY, CDR2 SVGAGI. The DNA for the CDR3 is TGTGCCAGCAGTTTCAGCGGGAGGGCCACCAATGAGCAGTTCTTC. Its protein is CASSFSGRATNEQFF.